This T cell receptor beta chain derives from a study of human T cells and chemical hapten exposure. Whole-study context: Sensitizing treatment utilized 2% DPC over a 2 cm by 2 cm portion of upper inner arm skin.

Findings of the study overall: In comparison with controls, expanded TCRs gave rise to a significantly larger number of large CDR3 similarity clusters.

V lost 4 bases, J lost 6 bases, and 16 bases lay in between. CDR1 is MNHEY, CDR2 SVGAGI, per germline. There are 14 residues in the CDR3. Individual cDNA molecules each carried unique molecular identifiers attached by the library. TCRdb reanalysed the RACE reads using MiXCR and keeps one entry per CDR3 protein. The sample holds about 120,000 distinct CDR3 sequences; about 13% are singletons and the top ten take approximately 2.8%. Time point: pre-sensitization, week 0. Treatment here: therapeutic diphenylcyclopropenone sensitization with weekly scalp DPC. The study enrolled 18 to 70-year-old alopecia patients suitable for DPC. A remark on this clonotype: Its antigen remains unidentified.

The origin of this receptor is a woman between 18 and 29 years old with alopecia areata. Some clones in this sample may be carry-over from other donors' samples. This specimen consisted of whole blood, obtained in connection with sensitization to the hapten diphenylcyclopropenone (DPC). The chain is built from TRBV6-5 and TRBJ2-7, with D tentatively TRBD1 (6 bases). As DNA, the CDR3 is TGTGCCAGCAGTTCCCCCGGACAGAGTACCGAGCAGTACTTC. Its translation: CASSSPGQSTEQYF.